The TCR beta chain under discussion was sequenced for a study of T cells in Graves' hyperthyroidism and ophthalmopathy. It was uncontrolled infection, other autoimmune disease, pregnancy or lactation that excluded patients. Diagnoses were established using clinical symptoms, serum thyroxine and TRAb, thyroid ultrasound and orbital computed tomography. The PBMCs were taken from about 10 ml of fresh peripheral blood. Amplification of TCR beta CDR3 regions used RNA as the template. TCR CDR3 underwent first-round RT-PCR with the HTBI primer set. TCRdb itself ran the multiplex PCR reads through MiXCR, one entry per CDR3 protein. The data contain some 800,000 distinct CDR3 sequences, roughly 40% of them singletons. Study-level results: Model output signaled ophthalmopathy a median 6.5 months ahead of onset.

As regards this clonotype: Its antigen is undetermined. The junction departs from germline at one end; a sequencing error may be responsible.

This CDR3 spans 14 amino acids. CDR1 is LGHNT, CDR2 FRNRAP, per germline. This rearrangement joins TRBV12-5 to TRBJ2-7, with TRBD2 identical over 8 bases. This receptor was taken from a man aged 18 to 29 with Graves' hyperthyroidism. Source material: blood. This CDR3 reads CASGLESGSAEQYF. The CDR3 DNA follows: TGTGCTAGTGGCTTGGAGAGCGGGAGCGCCGAGCAGTACTTC.